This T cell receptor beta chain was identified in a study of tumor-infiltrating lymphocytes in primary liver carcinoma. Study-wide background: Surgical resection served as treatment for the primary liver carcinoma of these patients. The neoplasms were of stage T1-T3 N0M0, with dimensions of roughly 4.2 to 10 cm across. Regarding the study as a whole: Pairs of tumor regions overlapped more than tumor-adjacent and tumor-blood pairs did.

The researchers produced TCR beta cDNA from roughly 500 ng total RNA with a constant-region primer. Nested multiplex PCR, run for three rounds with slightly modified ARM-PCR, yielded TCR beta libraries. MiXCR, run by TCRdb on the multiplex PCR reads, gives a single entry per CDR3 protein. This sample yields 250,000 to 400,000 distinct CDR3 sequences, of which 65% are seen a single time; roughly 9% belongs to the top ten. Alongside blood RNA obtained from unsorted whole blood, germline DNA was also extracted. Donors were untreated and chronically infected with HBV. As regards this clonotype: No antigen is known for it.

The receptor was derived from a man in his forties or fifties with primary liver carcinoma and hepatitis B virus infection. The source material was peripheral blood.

In DNA form, the CDR3 reads TGTGCCAGCGGCATCGGGACAGGGGAACAGCCCCAGCATTTT. Translated: CASGIGTGEQPQHF. The gene calls are TRBV7-9 and TRBJ1-5, with 10 nucleotides matching TRBD1. With V trimmed by 8 bases and J by 7 bases, 8 bases remained unmatched. Per the germline V gene, CDR1 is SEHNR and CDR2 is FQNEAQ (reference sequence). The CDR3 covers 14 residues.